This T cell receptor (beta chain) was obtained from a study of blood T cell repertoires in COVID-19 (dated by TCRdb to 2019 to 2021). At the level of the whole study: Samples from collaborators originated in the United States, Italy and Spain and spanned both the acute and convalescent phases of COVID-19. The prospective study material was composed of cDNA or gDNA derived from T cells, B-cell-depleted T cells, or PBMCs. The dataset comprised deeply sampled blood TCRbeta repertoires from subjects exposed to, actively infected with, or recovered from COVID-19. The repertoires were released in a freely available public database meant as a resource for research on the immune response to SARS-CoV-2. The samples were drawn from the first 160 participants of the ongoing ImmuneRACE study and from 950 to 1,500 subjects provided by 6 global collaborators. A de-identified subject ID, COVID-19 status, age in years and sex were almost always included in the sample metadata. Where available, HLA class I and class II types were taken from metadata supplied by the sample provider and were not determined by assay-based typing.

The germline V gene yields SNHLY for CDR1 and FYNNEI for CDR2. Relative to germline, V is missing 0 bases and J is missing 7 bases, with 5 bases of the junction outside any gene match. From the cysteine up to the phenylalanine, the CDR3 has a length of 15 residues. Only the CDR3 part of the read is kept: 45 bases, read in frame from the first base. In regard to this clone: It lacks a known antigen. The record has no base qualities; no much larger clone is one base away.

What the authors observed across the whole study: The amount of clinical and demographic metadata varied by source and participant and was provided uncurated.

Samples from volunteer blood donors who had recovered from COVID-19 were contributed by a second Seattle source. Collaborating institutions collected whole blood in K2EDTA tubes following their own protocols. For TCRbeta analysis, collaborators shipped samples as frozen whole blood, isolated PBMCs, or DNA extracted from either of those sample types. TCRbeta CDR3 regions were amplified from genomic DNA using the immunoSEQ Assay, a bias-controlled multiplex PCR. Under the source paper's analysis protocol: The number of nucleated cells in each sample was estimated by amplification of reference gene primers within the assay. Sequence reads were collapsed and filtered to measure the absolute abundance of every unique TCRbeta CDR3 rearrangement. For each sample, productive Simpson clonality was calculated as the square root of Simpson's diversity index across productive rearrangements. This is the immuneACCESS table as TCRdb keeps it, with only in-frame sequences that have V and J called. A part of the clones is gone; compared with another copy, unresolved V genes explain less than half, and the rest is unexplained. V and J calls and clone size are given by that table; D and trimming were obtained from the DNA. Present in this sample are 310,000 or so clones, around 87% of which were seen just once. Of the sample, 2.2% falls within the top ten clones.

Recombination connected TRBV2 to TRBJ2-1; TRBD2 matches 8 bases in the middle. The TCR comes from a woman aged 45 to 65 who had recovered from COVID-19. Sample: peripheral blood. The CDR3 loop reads CASSEAPRGDNEQFF. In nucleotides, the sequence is TGTGCCAGCAGTGAAGCGCCGCGGGGGGATAATGAGCAGTTCTTC.